Given below is one T cell receptor (beta chain) in context. This clone occurred a few times. The target of this receptor is not known. There are no base qualities to consult, and no much larger clone falls within one base. The cohort comprised 666 healthy bone marrow donors. All cohort members were sampled while nominally healthy, although unrecorded immune exposures were likely present. The donor was CMV seronegative and was included in the group of several hundred seronegative cohort members. A peripheral blood sample was collected from each donor, and TCR beta sequencing was performed on peripheral blood mononuclear cells. The Qiagen DNeasy Blood Extraction Kit was used to extract genomic DNA from the blood cell samples. Libraries were built with the immunoSEQ multiplex PCR assay. For the multiplex PCR, a mixture combining 60 forward primers for TCR Vbeta segments and 13 reverse primers for TCR Jbeta segments was used. A multiplex PCR assay on genomic DNA amplified the CDR3 region of rearranged TCR beta genes. On the Illumina HiSeq System, the amplified TCR beta libraries were sequenced as 87-base-pair reads. As for the original processing: A later analysis counted tens of millions of unique TCR beta chains across the 550 to 750 repertoires, and some 11 million of these chains were shared by at least two donors. To remove PCR and sequencing errors, raw reads were error-corrected and collapsed into unique sequences using a nearest-neighbor algorithm that merged closely related sequences. V, D and J gene segments were assigned by aligning CDR3 sequences to IMGT reference sequences. For a sequence to be retained, a match of at least six nucleotides to both a V gene segment and a J gene segment was required. A rearrangement counted as productive if the CDR3 had no stop codons and remained in frame with V and J, and every other rearrangement counted as non-productive. Following IMGT convention, CDR3 was defined as the stretch from the second conserved V-encoded cysteine to the conserved J-encoded phenylalanine. The earlier analysis of roughly 590 of the donors excluded any sequence lacking an unambiguous match to a single V gene segment. An earlier analysis of 587 of the donors classified V segments as functional when productive rearrangements were above 56.7% and as segregating when the standard deviation between donors was above 5%. To diagnose cytomegalovirus status from the catalog of TCR beta chain sequences, a statistical classification framework was built. In a later analysis, V and J genes were assigned by comparing TCR nucleotide sequences against IMGT/GENE-DB human TR gene sequences. Using the TCRdist pipeline, a later analysis assigned CDR3 sequences along with most-parsimonious VDJ recombination scenarios. In a later analysis, every TCR beta chain was defined by the combination of its CDR3 amino acid sequence and its V-gene family, and reads without a unique V-gene family were dropped. A later analysis removed 500 to 650 highly shared, low-generation-probability nucleotide sequences to deal with suspected cross-contamination and a sequencing artifact. A later analysis calculated a clonal expansion index for each public chain from normalized within-repertoire ranks of inferred template counts. Generation probabilities in a later analysis came from a VDJ recombination model fitted to out-of-frame rearrangements, and those results were checked against IGoR. In a later analysis, TCR-TCR, TCR-HLA and TCR-CMV co-occurrence was scored with hypergeometric tests, and a repertoire-size bias correction was applied to TCR pairs. False discovery rates were estimated in a later analysis by permuting HLA or CMV assignments 20 times. In a later analysis, co-occurring TCRs were grouped using DBSCAN, and TCRdist sequence similarity was added for clustering within HLA-allele-positive subsets. Repertoires with fewer than 30,000 or more than 120,000 public chains were left out of co-occurrence clustering, as were several repertoires with anomalous nucleotide sharing. What TCRdb holds here is the immuneACCESS table cut down to in-frame rearrangements. Part of the clones is not present; checked against another copy, under half of the missing clones reflect an unresolved V gene, and the others are unexplained. V and J calls and clone size are as listed in that table; D and trimming were resolved from the DNA. The sample yields fewer than 200,000 clones; over 60% were counted once. The ten largest clones add up to about 1.6% of the sample.

CDR1 and CDR2 are drawn from the germline V gene (reference sequence): LNHDA, SQIVND. There are 15 amino acids in the CDR3, from cysteine to phenylalanine inclusive. The entry retains the CDR3 DNA only, 45 bases that are in frame from base 1. V is shortened by 5 bases, J by 0 bases, and the region joining them spans 11 bases. The data derive from a study of cytomegalovirus exposure and HLA in healthy donors (dated by TCRdb to about 2017). For the wider study: An earlier analysis of roughly 610 of the donors reported approximately 260 Gb of sequence data and around 120 million unique TCR beta sequences obtained from about 170 million T cells. Genome-wide SNP genotypes for about three fifths of the 666 donors were used in a later genetic analysis, which treated that subset as a discovery cohort. In the later analysis, no new phenotypic data were used to find candidate immune exposures; instead, reliance was placed on TCR beta sequences and their occurrence across donors. About 310 gigabases of sequencing data and tens of millions of unique TCR sequences were included in an early release covering under 650 HLA-typed donors. The number of donors typed differed by locus, with 629-630 for A, B, C, DRB1 and DQB1, 522 for DQA1, over 600 for DPA1, and under 490 for DPB1. HLA typing included class I and class II loci at four-digit resolution. To predict cytomegalovirus infection status, the study combined high-throughput TCR immunosequencing, statistical association of individual TCRs with disease status, and machine learning. All discovery cohort repertoires had been generated using a single sequencing platform. About five DR-DQ haplotypes were treated as single units for association and clustering because of strong linkage in the cohort. To decide whether each TCR beta V gene segment behaved as functional or pseudogenic, an earlier analysis of some 580 of the donors relied on high-throughput TCR beta sequencing. Of the approximately 400 genotyped donors, approximately 83% fell in the genetic ancestry cluster associated with self-reported Caucasian donors. The study aimed to test whether cataloging public T cell receptors could reveal signatures of past pathogen exposure. Donor age, sex, ethnicity and CMV serostatus were compiled together with the repertoire data. On average, approximately 250,000 unique TCR beta nucleotide sequences were sequenced per donor among a few hundred genotyped donors of the cohort, with around 19% of those sequences being non-productive. Besides the first cohort of approximately 710 subjects, a separate validation cohort made up of roughly 130 different subjects was used. A later analysis re-analyzed previously published TCR beta repertoires from 660 or so donors and added high-resolution HLA genotyping to study TCR occurrence patterns. Using immunosequencing, the study profiled T cell repertoires from around 680 subjects and related those repertoires to cytomegalovirus serostatus. Results and caveats for the whole study, not just this receptor: Some IMGT-functional V segments, including TRBV6-2 and TRBV6-3, could not be told apart with the 87-base-pair reads, so those segments were excluded. A further reported finding was that TCR beta sequences accurately predicted the HLA-A and HLA-B alleles for most subjects in the first cohort. An earlier analysis of around 600 of the donors showed that most TCR beta V segments appeared in productive rearrangements either about 87% or about 30% of the time, which broadly matched IMGT annotations. In a later genetic analysis, a missense DCLRE1C variant was associated with V-gene and J-gene trimming of TCR beta chains, and the association was replicated in an independent cohort. The presence/absence analyses assumed that sequencing depth was roughly uniform across donors, and that assumption may not be true. The study listed around 160 TCR beta chains as associated with cytomegalovirus. When HLA alleles, especially DR and DQ, strongly co-occurred, TCR associations were difficult to assign to individual alleles. Because some donors lacked HLA typing at each locus, the association tests relied only on the typed subset. The earlier analysis of a few hundred of the donors excluded around 17 rarely observed V segments, including chromosome 9 orphons, because counts were too low. In a later analysis, the rate of TCR association differed among HLA loci, with DRB1 alleles having the most associated TCRs and HLA-C alleles having the fewest. Most CMV-associated TCR beta chains appeared to be HLA-restricted in a later analysis, and the HLA associations seemed to be driven largely by CMV exposure. Most TCR sequences were observed very rarely across donors, whereas some public TCRs were present in many individuals. The cohort was sequenced for TCR beta chains only, and without alpha or paired-chain data the features that could be detected were limited. In a later analysis, several top co-occurrence clusters were reported to appear linked to parvovirus B19, influenza, CMV and Epstein-Barr virus. In a later analysis, about 16,000 TCR beta sequences were associated with specific HLA alleles at a false discovery rate of 0.05. The classifier was reported to diagnose cytomegalovirus status with high specificity and sensitivity in both the original and validation cohorts. Immune exposure information for the cohort was limited to CMV serostatus. Linkage disequilibrium might explain the correlated functional status among segregating V segments, but an unknown experimental factor could not be ruled out. According to a later genetic analysis, donors in an Asian-associated ancestry cluster had fewer N-insertions in productive TCRs than the roughly 700-donor mean. In a later analysis, HLA-associated TCR beta chains showed more clonal expansion and lower generation probabilities than non-associated chains that were equally common. According to the authors, the approach could potentially be generalized to other disease states and immunological phenotypes. A cluster of highly shared sequence variants was judged likely to represent a technical artifact of the sequencing pipeline. In vitro tests confirmed that a few of the cytomegalovirus-associated TCR beta chains recognize cytomegalovirus antigens.

This chain joins TRBV19 to TRBJ1-5; TRBD1 is perhaps the D gene, given 6 matching bases. Sequencing was done on a sample of PBMCs. The sequence derives from a girl aged 10-17 years in good health and CMV-seronegative. The nucleotide sequence reads TGTGCCAGTAGTCTCGGACAGCCTAGCAATCAGCCCCAGCATTTT. This yields the protein CASSLGQPSNQPQHF.